One sample yielded the 12 T cell receptor beta chains listed below, sequenced in a study of T cell repertoires in cytomegalovirus infection. Their antigen targets remain unknown. TCRdb re-derived calls from the reads in MiXCR, one entry per CDR3 protein. This sample carries approximately 730,000 distinct CDR3 sequences, around a third of them seen once, and the ten largest clones take 15% to 20%. The sample in question was cultured PBMCs, obtained from culture after CMV antigen stimulation. The source of these receptors is a human donor in good health (CMV status not recorded). Some clones in this sample may be carry-over from other donors' samples.

This clonotype was recorded at least ten times. The DNA of the CDR3 is TGTGCCAGCAGCTTATGGGGGGATAGCAATCAGCCCCAGCATTTT. Its protein is CASSLWGDSNQPQHF. The chain joins TRBV7-2 to TRBJ1-5; perhaps TRBD1 as D (5 bases). The CDR3 has 15 residues. Per germline, CDR1 SGHTA and CDR2 FQGNSA. V was trimmed by 2 bases and J by 0 bases, leaving 8 bases between them.

This chain uses TRBV7-2 with TRBJ1-6; 11 nucleotides match TRBD1. V shed 3 bases, J shed 9 bases, and the junction held 4 bases outside the gene matches. CDR1 and CDR2 from the germline V gene are SGHTA and FQGNSA. The CDR3 is made up of 15 amino acids. This CDR3 reads CASSFAGTGGSPLHF. As DNA, the CDR3 is TGTGCCAGCAGCTTCGCCGGGACAGGGGGTTCACCCCTCCACTTT.

This clonotype was seen only a few times. This chain joins TRBV28 and TRBJ1-5; D not certain. Germline loops: CDR1 MDHEN, CDR2 SYDVKM. There are 15 residues in the CDR3. V lost 7 bases and J 0 bases, leaving 13 bases between the germline ends. CDR3: CASTYTPYSNQPQHF. The CDR3 region has the DNA TGTGCCAGCACCTACACCCCCTATAGCAATCAGCCCCAGCATTTT.

The V and J genes are TRBV7-9 and TRBJ2-3; 8 positions match TRBD1. J was trimmed by 4 bases and V by 4 bases; bases with no gene match: 4. CDR3 length equals 14 residues. CDR1 and CDR2 (germline): SEHNR, FQNEAQ (reference sequence). The CDR3 sequence: CASSWTGFADTQYF. For the CDR3, the DNA is TGTGCCAGCAGCTGGACAGGGTTCGCAGATACGCAGTATTTT. Drawing the rest from reference TRBV7-9 and TRBJ2-3, the complete variable domain is DTGVSQNPRHKITKRGQNVTFRCDPISEHNRLYWYRQTLGQGPEFLTYFQNEAQLEKSRLLSDRFSAERPKGSFSTLEIQRTEQGDSAMYLCASSWTGFADTQYFGPGTRLTVL.

The chain employs TRBV23-1 and TRBJ2-5; TRBD2 agrees at 7 bases. TRBV23-1 is filed as an ORF, its function uncertain. V was pared by 9 bases and J by 4 bases, with 8 bases of the junction left unmatched. The CDR3 consists of 13 residues. The CDR3 DNA reads as TGCGCCAGAGGGCCTGGGAGGGGAGAGACCCAGTACTTC. This translates into CARGPGRGETQYF.

This chain joins TRBV12-3 or TRBV12-4 and TRBJ1-4; TRBD1 is a possible D gene (6 bases). The V and J ends lost 2 bases and 8 bases respectively, with 9 bases between them. CDR3 length equals 13 residues. CDR3 protein: CASSLQGNEKLFF. CDR3 sequence (DNA): TGTGCCAGCAGTTTACAGGGGAACGAAAAACTGTTTTTT.

This chain joins TRBV12-3 or TRBV12-4 and TRBJ2-1, with 8 bases fitting TRBD2. CDR3 length equals 15 residues. With V trimmed by 7 bases and J by 4 bases, 9 bases remained unmatched. Here the CDR3 reads CASTPIAGSYNEQFF. The CDR3 coding sequence is TGTGCCAGCACTCCAATAGCGGGGTCATACAATGAGCAGTTCTTC.

The V gene is TRBV29-1, the J gene TRBJ1-3, with D perhaps matching TRBD1 (5 bases). Germline V gives CDR1 SQVTM, CDR2 ANQGSEA. V was cut by 6 bases and J by 2 bases, with 11 bases left in between. The CDR3 runs to 13 residues. CDR3 nucleotides: TGCAGCGTCCGGGGGGGGGCTGGAAACACCATATATTTT. Its translation is CSVRGGAGNTIYF.

The chain uses TRBV20-1 and TRBJ1-3; D not resolved. Germline assignment: CDR1 DFQATT and CDR2 SNEGSKA (reference sequence). The CDR3 has 11 residues. V lost 3 bases to trimming and J lost 5 bases, with 5 bases between them. DNA for the CDR3: TGCAGTGCTAGGGATAGAAACACCATATATTTT. Protein sequence: CSARDRNTIYF.

The sample holds a few counts of this clonotype. The rearrangement links TRBV7-2 to TRBJ2-5; 7 bases are a match to TRBD2. The length of the CDR3 is 12 residues. The junction had 3 bases not matched to a gene; V was cut back by 9 bases and J by 2 bases. Germline lookup yields CDR1 SGHTA and CDR2 FQGNSA. The CDR3: CASTGLQETQYF. CDR3 nucleotides: TGTGCCAGTACGGGACTACAAGAGACCCAGTACTTC.

This clonotype was seen a few times. The chain uses TRBV4-1 and TRBJ1-2, with a possible D match to TRBD1 (5 bases). V shed 6 bases and J shed 3 bases, with 14 bases lying between them. The CDR3 sequence is 14 residues long. Germline V gives CDR1 MGHRA, CDR2 YSYEKL. The CDR3 sequence is CASRGTGAHYGYTF. In nucleotides, the CDR3 is TGCGCCAGCAGGGGGACTGGGGCCCACTATGGCTACACCTTC.

V and J are TRBV20-1 and TRBJ2-5; the D is unclear. CDR1 is DFQATT and CDR2 is SNEGSKA in the germline V gene (reference sequence). The CDR3 is 14 amino acids. Trimming left V 3 bases short and J 5 bases short, with 16 bases between. CDR3 coding DNA: TGCAGTGCTAGTTCTGGAGAGTCGCGGGAGACCCAGTACTTC. Residues: CSASSGESRETQYF.